Listed below are T cell receptor beta chains from one sample, sequenced in a study of beta chain features in type 1 diabetes. Libraries were prepared by immunoSEQ multiplex PCR; TCRdb keeps only in-frame clonotypes and omits some of them. The sample lists roughly 140,000 clones; 40% to 55% were seen once. Sequencing was done on a sample of Tregs from blood. The origin of the receptors is a man aged 18 to 35 in good health. CDR3s include the opening cysteine and the closing phenylalanine or tryptophan. A D gene is named only where the DNA matches it firmly. For some rows the clone size is stated as once, few or many, or as a class when expanded; others skip it.

>NA|NA|15|TRBJ1-5|TRBV7-2
TGTGCCAGCAGCTTACGGTGGGGCTCCAATCAGCCCCAGCATTTT
CASSLRWGSNQPQHF
>TRBD1|NA|15|TRBJ1-6|TRBV18
TGTGCCAGCTCGCGAGCCGGGACAGACAATTCACCCCTCCACTTT
CASSRAGTDNSPLHF
>TRBD2|few|13|TRBJ2-1|TRBV2
TGTGCCAGCCGACTAGCGGGGTACAATGAGCAGTTCTTC
CASRLAGYNEQFF
>NA|few|14|TRBJ2-5|TRBV5-1
TGCGCCAGCAGCTCCGGACAGATCCAAGAGACCCAGTACTTC
CASSSGQIQETQYF
>NA|NA|17|TRBJ2-6|TRBV19
TGTGCCAGTAGTATTAGTCCAATCGGGTCGGGGGCCAACGTCCTGACTTTC
CASSISPIGSGANVLTF
>TRBD1|NA|14|TRBJ1-1|TRBV7-3
TGTGCCAGCAGCTCCACAGGGGCAGCCACTAAAGCTTTCTTT
CASSSTGAATKAFF
>TRBD1|NA|13|TRBJ1-1|TRBV5-5
TGTGCCAGCAGCTTGGGACAGGGAGGTGAAGCTTTCTTT
CASSLGQGGEAFF
>NA|once|14|TRBJ1-6|TRBV30
TGTGCCTGGAGTGTGGGGAGACATAATTCACCCCTCCACTTT
CAWSVGRHNSPLHF
>NA|few|13|TRBJ2-1|TRBV10-3
TGTGCCATTTTTAGCGCTGAGTACAATGAGCAGTTCTTC
CAIFSAEYNEQFF
>TRBD1|few|16|TRBJ1-5|TRBV7-9
TGTGCCAGCAGTCGTACAGGGGGGTATAGCAATCAGCCCCAGCATTTT
CASSRTGGYSNQPQHF
>TRBD2|few|14|TRBJ2-5|TRBV28
TGTGCCAGCAGTTTAAACGGGAGGGGAGAGACCCAGTACTTC
CASSLNGRGETQYF
>NA|NA|15|TRBJ2-6|TRBV6-5
TGTGCCAGCAGTGTTCAGGGGCGCGGGGCCAACGTCCTGACTTTC
CASSVQGRGANVLTF
>TRBD1|NA|12|TRBJ1-2|TRBV7-9
TGTGCCAGCAGCTTAGTGGGACAGGGGTACACCTTC
CASSLVGQGYTF
>TRBD1|NA|14|TRBJ2-3|TRBV7-9
TGTGCCAGCAGCTTATCAGGGGGTGAAGATACGCAGTATTTT
CASSLSGGEDTQYF
>TRBD1|NA|15|TRBJ2-1|TRBV5-6
TGTGCCAGCAGCCGAGTAGGACAGGGAACTGGTGAGCAGTTCTTC
CASSRVGQGTGEQFF
>NA|NA|12|TRBJ2-4|TRBV30
TGTGCCTGGAGTGTGGTCAGGGGAGTCCAGTACTTC
CAWSVVRGVQYF
>TRBD2|NA|16|TRBJ2-1|TRBV9
TGTGCCAGCAGCGTAGGGGGAGCGGGAGGAGAAAATGAGCAGTTCTTC
CASSVGGAGGENEQFF
>NA|few|12|TRBJ2-3|TRBV6-6
TGTGCCAGCAGTCGGTACACAGATACGCAGTATTTT
CASSRYTDTQYF
>NA|NA|12|TRBJ2-3|TRBV7-6
TGTGCCAGCAGCTCCCAGCGGAATACGCAGTATTTT
CASSSQRNTQYF
>TRBD2|NA|16|TRBJ2-1|TRBV28
TGTGCCAGCAGTCCGACCACTAGCGGGAGGGCCCATGAGCAGTTCTTC
CASSPTTSGRAHEQFF
>NA|NA|14|TRBJ2-7|TRBV30
TGTGCCTGGAGCACAGGGTTTGGGTCCTACGAGCAGTACTTC
CAWSTGFGSYEQYF
>TRBD2|few|14|TRBJ2-3|TRBV2
TGTGCCAGCGGCCTAGCGGGAGGCGGTAGTACGCAGTATTTT
CASGLAGGGSTQYF
>TRBD1|few|15|TRBJ2-2|TRBV4-2
TGTGCCAGCAGAAGCGGGACAGGGATAACCGGGGAGCTGTTTTTT
CASRSGTGITGELFF
>NA|few|15|TRBJ1-4|TRBV5-4
TGTGCCAGCAGCCCTTCGACAGCATCTAATGAAAAACTGTTTTTT
CASSPSTASNEKLFF
>NA|NA|17|TRBJ2-7|TRBV10-3
TGTGCCATCAGTGAGTCCCTACACAGTTCCCTATCCTACGAGCAGTACTTC
CAISESLHSSLSYEQYF
>TRBD2|few|15|TRBJ2-3|TRBV9
TGTGCCAGCAGCCCATCAGGGAGGGTGACAGATACGCAGTATTTT
CASSPSGRVTDTQYF